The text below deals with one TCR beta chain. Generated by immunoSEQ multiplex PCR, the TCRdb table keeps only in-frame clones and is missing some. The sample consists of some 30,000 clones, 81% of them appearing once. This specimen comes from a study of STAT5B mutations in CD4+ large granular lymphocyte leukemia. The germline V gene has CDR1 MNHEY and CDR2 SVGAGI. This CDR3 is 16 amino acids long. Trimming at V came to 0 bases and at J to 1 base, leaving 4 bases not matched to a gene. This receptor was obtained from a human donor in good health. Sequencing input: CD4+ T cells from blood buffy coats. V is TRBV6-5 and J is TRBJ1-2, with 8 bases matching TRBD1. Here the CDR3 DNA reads TGTGCCAGCAGTTACTCCCCAGGGGGCCTTAACTATGGCTACACCTTC. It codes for CASSYSPGGLNYGYTF.